This T cell receptor beta chain originates from a study of lymphopenia after photon versus proton radiotherapy. On this clone: The antigen remains undetermined.

The V segment lost 6 bases and the J segment 5 bases; nucleotides outside the gene matches: 10. Germline-derived CDR1 and CDR2 are SGHAT and FQNNGV. The CDR3 contains 15 residues. The protocol was immunoSEQ multiplex PCR, while the TCRdb copy is restricted to in-frame clones and leaves out a portion. The sample carries some 42,000 clones, around 81% recorded once. General study findings and limits: A bigger post-nadir fall in TCR diversity correlated inversely with survival time in deceased patients. Oligoclonal CD8+ Temra expansion after nadir drove photon patients' diversity drop.

The sequenced sample was peripheral blood, obtained from a patient treated with proton-based radiotherapy. This TCR was recovered from a woman in her 70s with pancreatic cancer. The V gene is TRBV11-2, the J gene TRBJ2-5, with 9 positions matching TRBD1. CDR3 in amino acids: CASSLTGGYLETQYF. The CDR3 DNA follows: TGTGCCAGCAGTTTAACAGGGGGCTATTTGGAGACCCAGTACTTC.